This is a list of T cell receptor beta chains from one sample in a study of T cells in Graves' hyperthyroidism and ophthalmopathy. A single record per CDR3 protein comes from TCRdb applying MiXCR to the multiplex PCR reads. This table holds approximately 500,000 distinct CDR3 sequences, approximately 44% found once. The sequenced sample consisted of peripheral blood or thyroid tissue (not recorded which). The receptor source for this set is a woman aged 18 to 35 with Graves' hyperthyroidism. The CDR3 runs from the conserved cysteine through the conserved F or W. A D gene is named only where the DNA matches it firmly. Size is stated for part of the rows, as once, few or many counts, or as a class when the clone is expanded.

d_gene: NA
v_gene: TRBV20-1
abundance: many
j_gene: TRBJ1-5
CDR3aa: CSARTSGFKNQPQHF
CDR3nt: TGCAGTGCTAGAACATCAGGGTTTAAAAATCAGCCCCAGCATTTT

d_gene: NA
v_gene: TRBV5-1
abundance: many
j_gene: TRBJ1-4
CDR3aa: CASSLGPKNEKLFF
CDR3nt: TGCGCCAGCAGCTTGGGGCCGAAGAATGAAAAACTGTTTTTT

d_gene: TRBD2
v_gene: TRBV7-2
abundance: NA
j_gene: TRBJ2-5
CDR3aa: CASSLAPSGRTQYF
CDR3nt: TGTGCCAGCAGCTTAGCCCCTAGCGGACGGACCCAGTACTTC

d_gene: TRBD2
v_gene: TRBV3-1
abundance: many
j_gene: TRBJ2-7
CDR3aa: CASSQRREFASEQYF
CDR3nt: TGTGCCAGCAGCCAACGGCGGGAGTTCGCGAGTGAGCAGTACTTC

d_gene: NA
v_gene: TRBV12-3/TRBV12-4
abundance: NA
j_gene: TRBJ1-1
CDR3aa: CASSLGRFGAFF
CDR3nt: TGTGCCAGCAGTTTGGGCCGGTTTGGGGCTTTCTTT

d_gene: NA
v_gene: TRBV6-1
abundance: NA
j_gene: TRBJ2-7
CDR3aa: CASSRAGQSYEQYF
CDR3nt: TGTGCCAGCAGTCGGGCAGGCCAATCCTACGAGCAGTACTTC

d_gene: TRBD2
v_gene: TRBV7-3
abundance: NA
j_gene: TRBJ2-1
CDR3aa: CASSSLAGRSEQFF
CDR3nt: TGTGCCAGCAGCTCTCTAGCGGGACGGAGTGAGCAGTTCTTC

d_gene: NA
v_gene: TRBV20-1
abundance: many
j_gene: TRBJ1-1
CDR3aa: CSAQSTEAFF
CDR3nt: TGCAGTGCCCAGAGCACTGAAGCTTTCTTT

d_gene: TRBD1
v_gene: TRBV19
abundance: NA
j_gene: TRBJ1-5
CDR3aa: CASSGTGGMSNQPQHF
CDR3nt: TGTGCCAGTAGCGGGACAGGGGGAATGAGCAATCAGCCCCAGCATTTT

d_gene: TRBD2
v_gene: TRBV20-1
abundance: NA
j_gene: TRBJ2-7
CDR3aa: CSARPSGGEEQYF
CDR3nt: TGCAGTGCTAGACCTAGCGGGGGAGAGGAGCAGTACTTC

d_gene: TRBD1
v_gene: TRBV2
abundance: NA
j_gene: TRBJ1-2
CDR3aa: CASSEEGQGDGYTF
CDR3nt: TGTGCCAGCAGTGAGGAGGGACAGGGTGATGGCTACACCTTC

d_gene: NA
v_gene: TRBV25-1
abundance: NA
j_gene: TRBJ2-4
CDR3aa: CASSGPGGNIQYF
CDR3nt: TGTGCCAGCAGTGGGCCCGGGGGAAACATTCAGTACTTC